What follows describes a single T cell receptor (beta chain). The germline V gene has CDR1 SGHDN and CDR2 FVKESK. V lost 9 bases and J 0 bases, leaving 12 bases between the germline ends. This CDR3 contains 14 residues. The sample comes from a study of control samples from healthy donors and cancer patients. The repertoire was sequenced with immunoSEQ multiplex PCR; TCRdb's copy has only in-frame clones and lacks some. The sample holds some 140,000 clones, over 85% seen once. This TCR was sampled from a man younger than 40 in good health. Sequenced input: blood. The chain recombines TRBV14 with TRBJ1-5, with D possibly being TRBD1 (5 bases). The CDR3 protein is CARGGANSNQPQHF. As DNA, the CDR3 is TGTGCCAGGGGGGGAGCAAATAGCAATCAGCCCCAGCATTTT. The full variable domain, in which reference TRBV14 and TRBJ1-5 provide the parts outside the CDR3, is EAGVTQFPSHSVIEKGQTVTLRCDPISGHDNLYWYRRVMGKEIKFLLHFVKESKQDESGMPNNRFLAERTGGTYSTLKVQPAELEDSGVYFCARGGANSNQPQHFGDGTRLSIL.